Sequencing of this T cell receptor (beta chain) was carried out in a study of CD8 T cells in ankylosing spondylitis. Study-wide results and limits: Disease-linked clones proved CD8+ and comparatively uncommon in peripheral blood.

This clonotype was seen a few times. What it recognizes is unknown. Germline assignment: CDR1 MNHEY and CDR2 SVGAGI. The CDR3 consists of 13 residues. Trimming left V 2 bases short and J 8 bases short, with 9 bases between. TCRdb re-called the 5' RACE reads with MiXCR, one entry per CDR3 protein. The table has around 300,000 distinct CDR3 sequences, about 15% seen once. This TCR was recovered from a male donor with ankylosing spondylitis or in good health (not recorded which). Sequenced material: blood, either unsorted or a sorted T cell fraction (not recorded which). This rearrangement joins TRBV6-5 to TRBJ2-2; D is unresolved. CDR3 DNA: TGTGCCAGCAGTTACATTCCGTGGGGGGAGCTGTTTTTT. Protein sequence: CASSYIPWGELFF.